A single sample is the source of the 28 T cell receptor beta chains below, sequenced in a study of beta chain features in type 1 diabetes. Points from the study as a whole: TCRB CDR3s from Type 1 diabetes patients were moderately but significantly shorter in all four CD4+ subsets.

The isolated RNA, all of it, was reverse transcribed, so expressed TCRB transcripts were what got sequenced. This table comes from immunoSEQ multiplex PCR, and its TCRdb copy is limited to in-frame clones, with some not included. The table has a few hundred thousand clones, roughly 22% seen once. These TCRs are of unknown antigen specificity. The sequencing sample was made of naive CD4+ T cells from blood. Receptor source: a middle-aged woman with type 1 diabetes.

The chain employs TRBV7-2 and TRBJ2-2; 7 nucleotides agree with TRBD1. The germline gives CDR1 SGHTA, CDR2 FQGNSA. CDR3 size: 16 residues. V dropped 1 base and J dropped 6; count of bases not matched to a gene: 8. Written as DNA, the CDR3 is TGTGCCAGCAGCTTAGAAGGGGGCGCGTTTTCCGGGGAGCTGTTTTTT. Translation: CASSLEGGAFSGELFF. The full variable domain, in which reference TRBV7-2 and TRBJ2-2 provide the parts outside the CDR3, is GAGVSQSPSNKVTEKGKDVELRCDPISGHTALYWYRQSLGQGLEFLIYFQGNSAPDKSGLPSDRFSAERTGGSVSTLTIQRTQQEDSAVYLCASSLEGGAFSGELFFGEGSRLTVL.

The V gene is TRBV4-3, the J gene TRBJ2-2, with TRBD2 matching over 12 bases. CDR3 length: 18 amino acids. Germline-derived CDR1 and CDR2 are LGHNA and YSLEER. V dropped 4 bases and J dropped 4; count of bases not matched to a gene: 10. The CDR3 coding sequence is TGCGCCAGCAGCCCCACTGGGCCGACTAGCGGGAGCACCGGGGAGCTGTTTTTT. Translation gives CASSPTGPTSGSTGELFF.

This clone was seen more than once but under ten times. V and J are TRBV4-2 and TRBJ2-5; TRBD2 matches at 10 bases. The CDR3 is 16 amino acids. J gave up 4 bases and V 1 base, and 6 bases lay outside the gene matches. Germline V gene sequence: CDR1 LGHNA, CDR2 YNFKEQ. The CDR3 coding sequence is TGTGCCAGCAGCCAAGCTAGCGGGAGTGGCCTAGAGACCCAGTACTTC. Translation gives CASSQASGSGLETQYF.

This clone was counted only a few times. CDR3: CASSSTGVQNYGYTF. Here the CDR3 DNA reads TGTGCCAGCAGTTCGACAGGGGTGCAGAACTATGGCTACACCTTC. The chain links TRBV28 to TRBJ1-2, with TRBD1 identical over 8 bases. Per germline, CDR1 MDHEN and CDR2 SYDVKM. The CDR3 spans 15 residues. The J segment lost 2 bases and the V segment lost 4 bases, leaving 6 bases of the junction unmatched.

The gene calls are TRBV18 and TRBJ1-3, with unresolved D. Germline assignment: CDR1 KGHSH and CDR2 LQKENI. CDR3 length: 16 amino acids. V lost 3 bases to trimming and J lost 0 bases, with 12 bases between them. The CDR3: CASSPAVSSSGNTIYF. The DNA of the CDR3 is TGTGCCAGCTCACCTGCGGTCTCCAGCTCTGGAAACACCATATATTTT.

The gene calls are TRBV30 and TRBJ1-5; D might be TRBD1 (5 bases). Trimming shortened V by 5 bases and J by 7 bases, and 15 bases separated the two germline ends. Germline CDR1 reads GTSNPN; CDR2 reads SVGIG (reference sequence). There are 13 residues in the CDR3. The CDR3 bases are TGTGCCTGGGGGGAAGGGGAAGGCCAGCCCCAGCATTTT. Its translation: CAWGEGEGQPQHF.

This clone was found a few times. In nucleotides, the CDR3 is TGCGCCAGCAGCCAAGAAGGAGAGAGATTGAATGAGCAGTTCTTC. Its protein is CASSQEGERLNEQFF. The V gene is TRBV4-3, the J gene TRBJ2-1; D ambiguous. Germline CDR1 reads LGHNA; CDR2 reads YSLEER. The CDR3 sequence is 15 residues long. V lost 0 bases and J lost 7, with 13 bases in between.

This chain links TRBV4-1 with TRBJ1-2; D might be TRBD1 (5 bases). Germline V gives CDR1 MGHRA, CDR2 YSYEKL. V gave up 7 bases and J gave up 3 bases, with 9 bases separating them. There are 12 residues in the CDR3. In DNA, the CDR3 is TGCGCCAGCACCAGGGATCACTATGGCTACACCTTC. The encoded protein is CASTRDHYGYTF.

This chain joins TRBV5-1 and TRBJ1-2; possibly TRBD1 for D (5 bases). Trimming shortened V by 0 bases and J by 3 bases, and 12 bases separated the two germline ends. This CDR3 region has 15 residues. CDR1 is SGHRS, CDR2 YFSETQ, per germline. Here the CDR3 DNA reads TGCGCCAGCAGCTTGGGACAGTCCTTACACTATGGCTACACCTTC. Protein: CASSLGQSLHYGYTF.

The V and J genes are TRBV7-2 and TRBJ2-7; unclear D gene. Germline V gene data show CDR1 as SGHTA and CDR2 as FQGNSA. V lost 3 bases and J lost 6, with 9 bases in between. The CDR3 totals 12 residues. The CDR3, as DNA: TGTGCCAGCAGCTTCTACCGGAGCGAGCAGTACTTC. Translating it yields CASSFYRSEQYF.

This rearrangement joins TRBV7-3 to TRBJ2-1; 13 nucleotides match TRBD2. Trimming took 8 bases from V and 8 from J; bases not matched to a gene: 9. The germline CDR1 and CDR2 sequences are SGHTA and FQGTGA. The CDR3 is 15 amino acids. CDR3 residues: CASGTGLAGRYEQFF. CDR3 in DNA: TGTGCCAGCGGAACGGGACTAGCGGGGAGGTATGAGCAGTTCTTC.

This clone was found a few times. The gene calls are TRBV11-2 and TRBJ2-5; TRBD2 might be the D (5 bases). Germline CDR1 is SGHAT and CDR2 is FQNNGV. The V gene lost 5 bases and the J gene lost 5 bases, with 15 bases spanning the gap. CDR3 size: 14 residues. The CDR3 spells CASSGLGVWETQYF. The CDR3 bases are TGTGCCAGCAGCGGGCTCGGGGTCTGGGAGACCCAGTACTTC.

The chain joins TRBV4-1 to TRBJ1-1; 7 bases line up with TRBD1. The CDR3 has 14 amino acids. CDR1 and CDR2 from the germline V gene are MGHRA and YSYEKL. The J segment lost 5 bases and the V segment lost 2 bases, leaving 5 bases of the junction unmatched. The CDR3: CASSQLGGGTEAFF. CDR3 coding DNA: TGCGCCAGCAGCCAACTAGGGGGCGGGACTGAAGCTTTCTTT.

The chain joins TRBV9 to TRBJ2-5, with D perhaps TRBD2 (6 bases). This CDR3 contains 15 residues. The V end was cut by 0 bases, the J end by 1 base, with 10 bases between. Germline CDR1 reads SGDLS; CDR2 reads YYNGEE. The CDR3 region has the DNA TGTGCCAGCAGCGTAGGGGGGGACCTCCAAGAGACCCAGTACTTC. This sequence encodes CASSVGGDLQETQYF. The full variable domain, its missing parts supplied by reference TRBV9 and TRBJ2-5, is DSGVTQTPKHLITATGQRVTLRCSPRSGDLSVYWYQQSLDQGLQFLIQYYNGEERAKGNILERFSAQQFPDLHSELNLSSLELGDSALYFCASSVGGDLQETQYFGPGTRLLVL.

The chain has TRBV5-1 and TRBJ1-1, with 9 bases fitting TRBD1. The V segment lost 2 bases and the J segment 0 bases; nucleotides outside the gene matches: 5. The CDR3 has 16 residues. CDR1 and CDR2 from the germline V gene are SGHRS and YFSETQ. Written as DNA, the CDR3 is TGCGCCAGCAGCTTCGGACAGGGGCCTATGAACACTGAAGCTTTCTTT. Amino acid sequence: CASSFGQGPMNTEAFF.

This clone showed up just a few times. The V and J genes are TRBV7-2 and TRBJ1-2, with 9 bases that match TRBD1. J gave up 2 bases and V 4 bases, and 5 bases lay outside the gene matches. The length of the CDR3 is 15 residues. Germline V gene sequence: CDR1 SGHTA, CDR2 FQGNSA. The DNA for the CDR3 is TGTGCCAGCAGCTGGGACAGGGAAACCAACTATGGCTACACCTTC. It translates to CASSWDRETNYGYTF.

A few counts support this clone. Here the CDR3 DNA reads TGTGCCAGCAGCCAATGGCGGAGCTCCTACAATGAGCAGTTCTTC. As protein: CASSQWRSSYNEQFF. The chain carries TRBV14 and TRBJ2-1; D gene uncertain. Germline assignment: CDR1 SGHDN and CDR2 FVKESK. The V and J ends lost 2 bases and 0 bases respectively, with 8 bases between them. CDR3 length: 15 amino acids.

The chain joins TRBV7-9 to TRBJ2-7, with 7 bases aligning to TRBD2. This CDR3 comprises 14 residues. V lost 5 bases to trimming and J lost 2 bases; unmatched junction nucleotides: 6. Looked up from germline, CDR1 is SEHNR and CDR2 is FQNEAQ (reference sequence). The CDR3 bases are TGTGCCAGCAGCCAGCGGGGCGGTGCCTACGAGCAGTACTTC. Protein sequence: CASSQRGGAYEQYF.

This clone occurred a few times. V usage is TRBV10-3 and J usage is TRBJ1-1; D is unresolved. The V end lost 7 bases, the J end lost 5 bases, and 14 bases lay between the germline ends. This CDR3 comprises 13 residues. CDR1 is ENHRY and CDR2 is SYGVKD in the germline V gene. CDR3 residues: CAITGREATEAFF. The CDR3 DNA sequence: TGTGCCATCACGGGGAGGGAAGCGACTGAAGCTTTCTTT.

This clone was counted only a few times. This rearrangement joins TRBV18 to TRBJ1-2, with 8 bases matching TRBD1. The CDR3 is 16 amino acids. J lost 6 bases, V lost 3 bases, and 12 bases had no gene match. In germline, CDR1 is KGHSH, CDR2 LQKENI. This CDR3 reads CASSPEPQGALDGYTF. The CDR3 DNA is TGTGCCAGCTCACCGGAACCCCAGGGGGCCTTGGATGGCTACACCTTC.

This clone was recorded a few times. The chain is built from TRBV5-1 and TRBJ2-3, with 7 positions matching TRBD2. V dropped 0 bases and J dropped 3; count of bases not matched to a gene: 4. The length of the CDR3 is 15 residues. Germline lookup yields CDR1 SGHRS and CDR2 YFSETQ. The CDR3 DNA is TGCGCCAGCAGCTTGGACGGCGGGAGTACAGATACGCAGTATTTT. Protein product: CASSLDGGSTDTQYF.

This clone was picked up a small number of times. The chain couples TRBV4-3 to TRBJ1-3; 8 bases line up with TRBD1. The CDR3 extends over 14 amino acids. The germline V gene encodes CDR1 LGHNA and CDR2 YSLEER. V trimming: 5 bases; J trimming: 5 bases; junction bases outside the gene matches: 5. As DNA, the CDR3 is TGCGCCAGCAGCACCGGACAGGGAAGAAACACCATATATTTT. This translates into CASSTGQGRNTIYF.

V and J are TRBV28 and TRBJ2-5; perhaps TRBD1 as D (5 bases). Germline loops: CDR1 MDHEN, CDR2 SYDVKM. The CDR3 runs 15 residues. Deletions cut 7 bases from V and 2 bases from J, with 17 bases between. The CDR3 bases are TGTGCCAGCACCACCTCGGCAGGGTCTCAAGAGACCCAGTACTTC. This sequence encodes CASTTSAGSQETQYF.

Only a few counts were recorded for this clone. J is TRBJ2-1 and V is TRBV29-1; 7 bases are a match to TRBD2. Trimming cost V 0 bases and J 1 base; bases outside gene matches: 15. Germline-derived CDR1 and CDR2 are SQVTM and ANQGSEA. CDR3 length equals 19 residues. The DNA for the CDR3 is TGCAGCGTTGAAGATCAGTCGGTCCCATGGGGGGGGTCCTACAATGAGCAGTTCTTC. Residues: CSVEDQSVPWGGSYNEQFF.

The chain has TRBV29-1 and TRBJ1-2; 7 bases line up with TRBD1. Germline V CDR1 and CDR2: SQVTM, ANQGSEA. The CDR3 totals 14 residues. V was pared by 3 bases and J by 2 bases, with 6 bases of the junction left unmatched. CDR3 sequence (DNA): TGCAGCGTTGATTTGACAGGGACAAACTATGGCTACACCTTC. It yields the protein CSVDLTGTNYGYTF.

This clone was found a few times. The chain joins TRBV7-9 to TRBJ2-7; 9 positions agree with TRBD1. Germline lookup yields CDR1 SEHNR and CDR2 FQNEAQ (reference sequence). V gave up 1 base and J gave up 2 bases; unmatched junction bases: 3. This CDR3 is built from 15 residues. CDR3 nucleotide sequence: TGTGCCAGCAGCTTAGGGGGGACAGGGCCCTACGAGCAGTACTTC. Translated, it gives CASSLGGTGPYEQYF.

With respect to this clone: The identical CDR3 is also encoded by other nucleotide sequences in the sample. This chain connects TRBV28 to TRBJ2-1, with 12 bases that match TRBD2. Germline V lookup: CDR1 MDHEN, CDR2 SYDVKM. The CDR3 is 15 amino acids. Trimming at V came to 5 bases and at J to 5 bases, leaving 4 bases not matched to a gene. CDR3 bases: TGTGCCAGCAGTCTAGCGGGAGGGACCGACAATGAGCAGTTCTTC. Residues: CASSLAGGTDNEQFF.

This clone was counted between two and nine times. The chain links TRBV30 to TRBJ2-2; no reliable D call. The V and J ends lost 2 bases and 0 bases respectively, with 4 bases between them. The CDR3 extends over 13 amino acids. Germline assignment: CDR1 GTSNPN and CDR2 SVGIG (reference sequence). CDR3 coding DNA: TGTGCCTGGAGTCCTACGAACACCGGGGAGCTGTTTTTT. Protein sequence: CAWSPTNTGELFF.